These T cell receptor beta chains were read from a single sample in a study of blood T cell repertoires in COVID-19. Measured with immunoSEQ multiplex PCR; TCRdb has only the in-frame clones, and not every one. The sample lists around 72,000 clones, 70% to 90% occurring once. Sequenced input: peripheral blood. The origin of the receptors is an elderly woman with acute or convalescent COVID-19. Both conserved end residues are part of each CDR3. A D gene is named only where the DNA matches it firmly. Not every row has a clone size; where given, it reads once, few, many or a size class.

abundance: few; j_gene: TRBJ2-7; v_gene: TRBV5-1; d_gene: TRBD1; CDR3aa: CASCLEGQVYEQYF; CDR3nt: TGCGCCAGCTGCCTTGAGGGACAGGTCTACGAGCAGTACTTC
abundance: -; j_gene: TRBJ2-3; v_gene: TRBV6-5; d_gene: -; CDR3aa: CASANGQGTDTQYF; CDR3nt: TGTGCCAGCGCTAATGGCCAGGGCACAGATACGCAGTATTTT
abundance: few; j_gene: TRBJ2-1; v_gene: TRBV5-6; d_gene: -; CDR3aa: CASSFGQGEQFF; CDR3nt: TGTGCCAGCAGCTTCGGACAAGGCGAGCAGTTCTTC
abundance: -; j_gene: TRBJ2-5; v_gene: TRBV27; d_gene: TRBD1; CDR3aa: CASSLTGNQETQYF; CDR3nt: TGTGCCAGCAGTTTGACAGGGAATCAAGAGACCCAGTACTTC
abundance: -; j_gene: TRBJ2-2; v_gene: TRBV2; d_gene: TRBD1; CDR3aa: CASSRQGATGELFF; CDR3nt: TGTGCCAGCAGTCGACAGGGGGCAACCGGGGAGCTGTTTTTT
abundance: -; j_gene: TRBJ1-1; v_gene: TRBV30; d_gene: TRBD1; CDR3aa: CAWSGRTGVTEAFF; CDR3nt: TGTGCCTGGAGCGGACGCACAGGGGTCACTGAAGCTTTCTTT
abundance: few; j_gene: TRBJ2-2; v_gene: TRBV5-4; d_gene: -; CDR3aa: CASSLGPGLTGELFF; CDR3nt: TGTGCCAGCAGCTTGGGGCCAGGTCTCACCGGGGAGCTGTTTTTT
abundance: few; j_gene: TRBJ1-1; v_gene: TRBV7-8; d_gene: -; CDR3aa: CASSFQGEAFF; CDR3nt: TGTGCCAGCAGCTTTCAGGGTGAAGCTTTCTTT
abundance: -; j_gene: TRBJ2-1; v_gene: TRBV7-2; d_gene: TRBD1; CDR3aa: CASSNGQGAYNEQFF; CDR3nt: TGTGCCAGCAGCAATGGACAGGGGGCCTACAATGAGCAGTTCTTC
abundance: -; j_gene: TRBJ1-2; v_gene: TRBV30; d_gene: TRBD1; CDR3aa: CAWSVDRGHYGYTF; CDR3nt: TGTGCCTGGAGTGTTGACAGGGGACACTATGGCTACACCTTC
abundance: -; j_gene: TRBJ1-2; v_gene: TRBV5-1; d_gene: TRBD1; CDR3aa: CASSKDRALEGYTF; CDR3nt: TGCGCCAGCAGCAAGGACAGGGCCCTAGAGGGCTACACCTTC
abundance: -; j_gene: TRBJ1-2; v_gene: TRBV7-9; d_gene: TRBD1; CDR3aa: CASSLGATGGGGYTF; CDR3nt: TGTGCCAGCAGCTTAGGGGCGACAGGGGGCGGCGGCTACACCTTC
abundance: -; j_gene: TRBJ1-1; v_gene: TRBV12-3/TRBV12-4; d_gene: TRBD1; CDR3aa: CASSLGGGEAFF; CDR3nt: TGTGCCAGCAGTTTAGGAGGGGGCGAGGCTTTCTTT
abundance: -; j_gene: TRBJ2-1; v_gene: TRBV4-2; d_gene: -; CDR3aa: CASSPEGSKVNEQFF; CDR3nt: TGTGCCAGCAGCCCGGAGGGGAGCAAAGTCAATGAGCAGTTCTTC
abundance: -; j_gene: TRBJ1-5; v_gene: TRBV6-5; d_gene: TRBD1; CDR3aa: CASSPRQGGSQPQHF; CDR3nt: TGTGCCAGCAGCCCCCGACAGGGGGGGAGTCAGCCCCAGCATTTT
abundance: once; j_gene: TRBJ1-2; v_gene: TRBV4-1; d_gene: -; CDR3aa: CASSQEGGGGPNYGYTF; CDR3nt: TGCGCCAGCAGCCAAGAGGGAGGTGGAGGGCCTAACTATGGCTACACCTTC